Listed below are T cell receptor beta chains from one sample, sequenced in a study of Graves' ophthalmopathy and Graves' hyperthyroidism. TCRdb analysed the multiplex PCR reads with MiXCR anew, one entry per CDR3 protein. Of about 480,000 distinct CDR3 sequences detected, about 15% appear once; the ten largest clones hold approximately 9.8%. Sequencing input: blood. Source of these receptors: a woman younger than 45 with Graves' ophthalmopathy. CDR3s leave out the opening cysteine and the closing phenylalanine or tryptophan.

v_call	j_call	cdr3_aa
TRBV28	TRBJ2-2	ASTSGRLNTGELF
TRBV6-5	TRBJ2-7	ASRGYGLEQY
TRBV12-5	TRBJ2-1	ASGLVMDRVIEQF
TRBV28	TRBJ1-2	ASSQPDGPNYGYT
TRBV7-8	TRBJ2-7	ASSLARETYEQY
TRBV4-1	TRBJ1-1	ASSLSSGTGGRAEAF
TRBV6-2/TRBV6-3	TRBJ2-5	ASSYEVGDQETQY
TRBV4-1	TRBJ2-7	ASSQSYVDEQY
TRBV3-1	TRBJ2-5	ASSQGTGGEETQY
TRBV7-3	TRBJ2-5	ASSPQRGGPGETQY
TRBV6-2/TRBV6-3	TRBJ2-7	ASSFWTGDYEQY
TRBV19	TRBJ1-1	ASSIGRTEAF
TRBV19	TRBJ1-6	ASSKAGGTMGSPLH
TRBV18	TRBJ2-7	ASSPRDRGFYEQY
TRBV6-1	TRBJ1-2	ASSELRAYGYT
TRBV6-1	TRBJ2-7	ATSRGRDYEQY
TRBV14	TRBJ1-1	ASSQKRTGEAF
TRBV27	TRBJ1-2	ASSLMGQGLEGYT
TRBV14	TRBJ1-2	ASSQALAGDGYT
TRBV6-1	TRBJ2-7	ASSEAKGHYEQY